In this sample, the clone carrying this TCR beta chain turned up many times. The target antigen is unknown. This record comes from a study of T cells in Graves' hyperthyroidism and ophthalmopathy. Overall study context: Prior to any treatment, at the point of initial diagnosis, peripheral blood was collected.

Lactation, pregnancy, other autoimmune disease or uncontrolled infection excluded patients. Regions amplified from RNA transcripts were the TCR beta CDR3 regions. RT-PCR in the first round (using the HTBI primer set) targeted the TCR CDR3. Using its own MiXCR run on the multiplex PCR reads, TCRdb lists one record per CDR3 protein. The sample comprises some 440,000 distinct CDR3 sequences, 15% to 18% of which are singletons, and around 7.3% rests with the top ten. V lost 4 bases to trimming and J lost 8 bases, with 12 bases between them. The CDR3 is 13 residues long. Germline V gives CDR1 SGHNT, CDR2 YENEEA. Points from the study as a whole: The majority of expanded thyroid clonotypes above 0.001 also appeared in blood. Through a model of 13 V-J features, ophthalmopathy was separated from stable hyperthyroidism.

The chain joins TRBV11-3 to TRBJ2-1; TRBD2 might be the D (5 bases). The source of this sequence is a woman aged 18-29 years with Graves' hyperthyroidism. The sequencing input was blood. The CDR3 DNA follows: TGTGCCAGCAGCTCGGACTCATACCATGAGCAGTTCTTC. Protein: CASSSDSYHEQFF.